This entry lists 16 T cell receptor beta chains sequenced from one sample in a study of T cells after yellow fever vaccination. Each CDR3 protein is one row after TCRdb ran MiXCR on the 5' RACE reads. The data hold more than 300,000 distinct CDR3 sequences, with around 7% observed a single time. Sequencing used PBMCs, obtained approximately 40 days after the first yellow fever vaccination. Source of these receptors: a man aged 18 to 29 who received the YFV17D yellow fever vaccine.

In its sample, this clonotype was seen many times. The chain is built from TRBV6-1 and TRBJ2-3; possible D gene TRBD2, 5 bases. The CDR3 loop spans 14 amino acids. The V end lost 6 bases, the J end lost 7 bases, and 17 bases lay between the germline ends. CDR1 is MNHNS, CDR2 SASEGT, per germline. DNA of the CDR3: TGTGCCAGCAGGCCTCGGAGGTTCTTTCATACGCAGTATTTT. Translated, it gives CASRPRRFFHTQYF.

This clonotype was picked up a small number of times. The chain carries TRBV7-2 and TRBJ2-3; D is perhaps TRBD2 (5 bases). The CDR3 has 14 residues. Trimming took off 1 base at V and 2 bases at J, with 7 bases between the two ends. Looked up from germline, CDR1 is SGHTA and CDR2 is FQGNSA. DNA of the CDR3: TGTGCCAGCAGCTTAGACGGGGTCACAGATACGCAGTATTTT. Residues: CASSLDGVTDTQYF. Filled out from reference TRBV7-2 and TRBJ2-3, the complete variable domain reads GAGVSQSPSNKVTEKGKDVELRCDPISGHTALYWYRQSLGQGLEFLIYFQGNSAPDKSGLPSDRFSAERTGGSVSTLTIQRTQQEDSAVYLCASSLDGVTDTQYFGPGTRLTVL.

There are many counts of this clonotype. Here the CDR3 DNA reads TGTGCCAGCAACCTAGCTTGGGGATCTCATGAGCAGTTCTTC. This codes for CASNLAWGSHEQFF. This chain joins TRBV5-5 and TRBJ2-1, with D tentatively TRBD2 (5 bases). Germline CDR1 reads SGHKS; CDR2 reads YYEKEE (reference sequence). The V gene lost 6 bases and the J gene lost 8 bases, with 18 bases spanning the gap. The CDR3 is 14 residues long. The variable domain in full, completed from reference TRBV5-5 and TRBJ2-1, reads DAGVTQSPTHLIKTRGQQVTLRCSPISGHKSVSWYQQVLGQGPQFIFQYYEKEERGRGNFPDRFSARQFPNYSSELNVNALLLGDSALYLCASNLAWGSHEQFFGPGTRLTVL.

Ten or more counts support this clonotype. The V gene is TRBV6-2 or TRBV6-3, the J gene TRBJ2-3; 7 bases line up with TRBD2. CDR3 length equals 15 residues. Per the germline V gene, CDR1 is MNHEY and CDR2 is SVGEGT. The ends lost 3 bases at V and 7 bases at J; junction bases unmatched: 10. The DNA of the CDR3 is TGTGCCAGCAGTTATGTAGCGGGCCTATCAAATACGCAGTATTTT. Protein product: CASSYVAGLSNTQYF.

This clonotype was recorded a few times. This chain uses TRBV7-9 with TRBJ1-6; D remains ambiguous. The V gene lost 3 bases and the J gene lost 5 bases, with 14 bases spanning the gap. The germline V gene has CDR1 SEHNR and CDR2 FQNEAQ (reference sequence). This CDR3 is built from 16 residues. CDR3 in DNA: TGTGCCAGCAGCTTTTTTCCGTCCGGAGATAATTCACCCCTCCACTTT. Its protein is CASSFFPSGDNSPLHF.

This clonotype has only a few counts. This sequence joins TRBV20-1 and TRBJ1-1; no firm D call. This CDR3 contains 13 residues. Germline V lookup: CDR1 DFQATT, CDR2 SNEGSKA (reference sequence). V was trimmed by 3 bases and J by 7 bases, leaving 15 bases between them. CDR3 DNA: TGCAGTGCTAGGAACGATAGGGAGGGTGAAGCTTTCTTT. It codes for CSARNDREGEAFF.

The rearrangement joins TRBV7-3 to TRBJ1-6; D is perhaps TRBD1 (5 bases). Looked up from germline, CDR1 is SGHTA and CDR2 is FQGTGA. The CDR3 is 15 residues long. V was clipped by 0 bases and J by 8 bases, with 11 bases between them. The CDR3 nucleotides read TGTGCCAGCAGCTTAACCGGGACCGTCGATTCACCCCTCCACTTT. Translation: CASSLTGTVDSPLHF.

This clonotype was counted between two and nine times. V is TRBV3-1 and J is TRBJ2-1; no firm D call. Germline CDR1 and CDR2: LGHDT and YNNKEL (reference sequence). Trimming stripped 0 bases from V and 6 bases from J, with 15 bases between. The CDR3 contains 16 residues. The CDR3 sequence is CASSQDRRSFGNEQFF. CDR3 DNA sequence: TGTGCCAGCAGCCAAGATCGAAGGTCCTTTGGCAATGAGCAGTTCTTC.

The rearrangement joins TRBV19 to TRBJ2-3; D not resolved. Trimming took 7 bases from V and 1 from J, leaving 9 bases between them. The CDR3 sequence is 13 residues long. In germline, CDR1 is LNHDA, CDR2 SQIVND (reference sequence). CDR3: CASTETRTDTQYF. Written as DNA, the CDR3 is TGTGCCAGTACCGAGACCCGCACAGATACGCAGTATTTT. The full variable domain, its missing parts supplied by reference TRBV19 and TRBJ2-3, is DGGITQSPKYLFRKEGQNVTLSCEQNLNHDAMYWYRQDPGQGLRLIYYSQIVNDFQKGDIAEGYSVSREKKESFPLTVTSAQKNPTAFYLCASTETRTDTQYFGPGTRLTVL.

This clonotype has more than one count but fewer than ten. The J gene is TRBJ2-3, the V gene TRBV7-2; a possible D gene is TRBD1 (6 bases). CDR1 and CDR2 (germline): SGHTA, FQGNSA. With 1 base removed from V and 4 bases from J, the gap between germline ends came to 18 bases. The CDR3 extends over 17 amino acids. CDR3: CASSLGYGTISADTQYF. DNA for the CDR3: TGTGCCAGCAGCTTAGGATATGGGACAATCAGCGCAGATACGCAGTATTTT.

This clonotype showed up many times. The chain couples TRBV4-1 to TRBJ2-5; tentative D call: TRBD1 (5 bases). Germline V gives CDR1 MGHRA, CDR2 YSYEKL. V lost 1 base and J lost 5, with 14 bases in between. The length of the CDR3 is 15 residues. CDR3: CASSQVVSGLETQYF. In DNA form, the CDR3 reads TGCGCCAGCAGCCAAGTAGTGTCAGGGTTGGAGACCCAGTACTTC.

The chain joins TRBV15 to TRBJ2-7, with D possibly TRBD1 on 5 matching bases. Germline lookup yields CDR1 LNHNV and CDR2 YYDKDF (reference sequence). V was clipped by 5 bases and J by 5 bases, with 16 bases between them. The CDR3 has 14 amino acids. The CDR3, as DNA: TGTGCCACCAGCTCAACGCCTAGGGGTAACGAGCAGTACGTC. Amino acids: CATSSTPRGNEQYV.

In the case of this clonotype: This sequence may be a read error, since a much larger clone differs from it by one base. The chain employs TRBV30 and TRBJ2-1, with 12 bases identical to TRBD2. Germline V lookup: CDR1 GTSNPN, CDR2 SVGIG (reference sequence). The CDR3 runs to 16 residues. The CDR3 sequence is CVWSPRTSGVYNEQFF. The DNA of the CDR3 is TGTGTCTGGAGCCCCAGGACTAGCGGGGTCTACAATGAGCAGTTCTTC.

The chain links TRBV7-3 to TRBJ1-5, with unresolved D. The CDR3 extends over 19 amino acids. Between the trimmed V and J ends, which lost 1 base and 0 bases, there was a span of 19 bases. Germline CDR1 is SGHTA and CDR2 is FQGTGA. The CDR3 loop reads CASSLSSEPWSLSNQPQHF. The CDR3 DNA sequence: TGTGCCAGCAGCTTAAGTAGCGAGCCGTGGTCTCTTAGCAATCAGCCCCAGCATTTT.

In this sample, this clonotype turned up a few times. The chain has TRBV6-2 or TRBV6-3 and TRBJ2-5, with D perhaps matching TRBD2 (5 bases). V was pared by 6 bases and J by 3 bases, with 14 bases between. The CDR3 is made up of 14 amino acids. Germline CDR1 and CDR2: MNHEY and SVGEGT. CDR3 sequence reads: CASSPLRAEETQYF. In nucleotides, the CDR3 is TGTGCCAGCAGCCCTCTTCGAGCGGAAGAGACCCAGTACTTC.

This clonotype has a single count. This may come from a read error, since a much larger clone is one base off. This CDR3 reads CARSRPGTGDYEQYF. DNA of the CDR3: TGCGCCAGAAGCCGCCCCGGGACAGGGGACTACGAGCAGTACTTC. The rearrangement uses TRBV4-1 and TRBJ2-7; 10 bases line up with TRBD1. The CDR3 sequence is 15 residues long. Germline V gene lookup returns CDR1 MGHRA and CDR2 YSYEKL.